This T cell receptor (beta chain) was sequenced during a study of blood T cell repertoires in COVID-19 (TCRdb year 2020). In the study overall: The collaborator samples originated in the United States, Italy and Spain and spanned the acute and convalescent phases of COVID-19. The material from the prospective study consisted of cDNA or gDNA derived from T cells, B-cell-depleted T cells, or PBMCs. Deeply sampled blood TCRbeta repertoires from subjects exposed to, actively infected with, or recovered from COVID-19 were included in the dataset. The repertoires were released in a freely available public database intended as a resource for research on the immune response to SARS-CoV-2. The samples were drawn from the first 160 participants of the ongoing ImmuneRACE study and from 1,200 or so subjects provided by 6 global collaborators. The sample metadata nearly always contained a de-identified subject ID, COVID-19 status, age in years and sex. HLA class I and class II types, where available, came from metadata supplied by the sample provider rather than from assay-based typing. The paper's findings and limits, for the study overall: The quantity of clinical and demographic metadata differed by source and by participant and was supplied without curation.

As to this clone: What antigen it recognizes has not been identified. There are no base qualities to consult, and no much larger clone falls within one base.

Collaborating institutions collected whole blood in K2EDTA tubes following their own protocols. For TCRbeta analysis, collaborator samples were shipped as frozen whole blood, as isolated PBMCs, or as DNA extracted from either sample type. TCRbeta CDR3 regions were amplified from genomic DNA by means of the immunoSEQ Assay, a bias-controlled multiplex PCR. In the source study's methods: The number of nucleated cells in each sample was estimated by amplification of reference gene primers within the assay. Sequence reads were collapsed and filtered to measure the absolute abundance of every unique TCRbeta CDR3 rearrangement. For each sample, productive Simpson clonality was calculated as the square root of Simpson's diversity index over productive rearrangements. What TCRdb holds here is the immuneACCESS table cut down to in-frame rearrangements. Part of the clones is not present; checked against another copy, under half of the missing clones reflect an unresolved V gene, and the others are unexplained. V and J calls and clone size are given by that table; D and trimming were obtained from the DNA. Counted in this sample were approximately 72,000 clones; about 89% of them appeared once. The top ten constitute around 13% of the sample.

Trimming removed 6 bases from V and 7 bases from J; the gene matches leave 20 bases unexplained. The CDR3 goes from the cysteine to the phenylalanine over 18 residues. Just the 54-base CDR3 DNA is kept, in frame starting at base 1. For CDR1 and CDR2, the germline V gene lists SNHLY and FYNNEI. The V and J genes are TRBV2 and TRBJ2-5; the central 10 bases match TRBD2. The sequence derives from a woman aged 60-70 years with acute or convalescent COVID-19. The material sequenced was peripheral blood. This receptor has the CDR3 CASRWSGAGGKRMWTQYF. The nucleotide sequence is given as TGTGCCAGCAGGTGGAGTGGAGCGGGGGGGAAGAGAATGTGGACCCAGTACTTC.